The 7 T cell receptor beta chains in this list originate from one sample, sequenced in a study of CD8 T cells in Susac syndrome. Roughly 0.45 to 1 ug RNA was reverse transcribed with random hexamers. One entry per CDR3 protein results from TCRdb running MiXCR on the immunoSEQ multiplex PCR reads. The table records almost 450,000 distinct CDR3 sequences, about 85% of them present only once. Sequencing input: CD8+ T cells from PBMCs. Receptors originate from a human donor with multiple sclerosis.

The V and J genes are TRBV10-2 and TRBJ1-2, with 7 bases lining up with TRBD1. The CDR3 loop spans 12 amino acids. Germline CDR1 reads WSHSY; CDR2 reads SAAADI. Losses at the gene ends were 8 bases for V and 7 bases for J; bases not matched to a gene: 7. The CDR3 nucleotides are TGCGCCAGCGTGGGGGACAGTTTTGGCTACACCTTC. It is translated as CASVGDSFGYTF.

V is TRBV12-3 or TRBV12-4 and J is TRBJ2-2; 8 bases align to TRBD1. The CDR3 has 14 residues. Trimming cost V 7 bases and J 3 bases; bases outside gene matches: 4. CDR3 residues: CASIGTGDTGELFF. CDR3 nucleotides: TGTGCCAGCATCGGGACAGGTGACACCGGGGAGCTGTTTTTT.

The V gene is TRBV11-2, the J gene TRBJ2-3, with unresolved D. The CDR3 contains 18 residues. CDR1 is SGHAT and CDR2 is FQNNGV in the germline V gene. The V gene lost 0 bases and the J gene lost 2 bases, with 18 bases spanning the gap. The DNA of the CDR3 is TGTGCCAGCAGCTTAGATCGAAAACTATTTGAAGCCACAGATACGCAGTATTTT. Protein: CASSLDRKLFEATDTQYF.

This clonotype was found a few times. The chain employs TRBV5-4 and TRBJ1-1; D not certain. Between the trimmed V and J ends, which lost 2 bases and 4 bases, there was a span of 12 bases. Germline CDR1 reads SGHNT; CDR2 reads YYREEE (reference sequence). CDR3 length equals 14 residues. CDR3 sequence reads: CASSLGPEGTEAFF. Written as DNA, the CDR3 is TGTGCCAGCAGCTTAGGGCCCGAGGGCACTGAAGCTTTCTTT.

The genes are TRBV4-1 and TRBJ1-5; D is unresolved. Germline CDR1 reads MGHRA; CDR2 reads YSYEKL. This CDR3 comprises 15 residues. V dropped 1 base and J dropped 0 bases, with 7 bases sitting between them. The CDR3 nucleotides read TGCGCCAGCAGCCAAGTCGCAACTAGCAATCAGCCCCAGCATTTT. Translation: CASSQVATSNQPQHF.

This sequence joins TRBV27 and TRBJ2-2; 9 bases match TRBD2. With V trimmed by 3 bases and J by 2 bases, 10 bases remained unmatched. CDR1 is MNHEY and CDR2 is SMNVEV in the germline V gene (reference sequence). This CDR3 has 18 residues. CDR3: CASSLVGGAGGNTGELFF. The CDR3, as DNA: TGTGCCAGCAGTTTGGTAGGGGGAGCGGGAGGCAACACCGGGGAGCTGTTTTTT.

The chain carries TRBV27 and TRBJ1-1, with TRBD1 identical over 7 bases. CDR1 is MNHEY, CDR2 SMNVEV, per germline (reference sequence). CDR3 length: 11 amino acids. V dropped 7 bases and J dropped 10; count of bases not matched to a gene: 6. Here the CDR3 reads CASIMTGRAFF. The CDR3 DNA follows: TGTGCCAGCATAATGACAGGGCGAGCTTTCTTT.